Shown below are 27 T cell receptor beta chains from a single sample sequenced in a study of T-cell reconstitution after alpha-beta-depleted transplantation in children. The TCRbeta library was prepared with unique molecular identifiers. MiXCR was run by TCRdb on the PCR reads, yielding one entry per CDR3 protein. The sample has 200,000 to 250,000 distinct CDR3 sequences; 9.7% are singletons. This material consisted of PBMCs from the stem cell graft donor, taken from the stem cell graft. These receptors came from a human donor who donated a stem cell graft to a child with SCID.

This clonotype came up many times. The V and J genes are TRBV7-9 and TRBJ2-1; the D is unclear. V lost 3 bases and J 0 bases, leaving 6 bases between the germline ends. The CDR3 loop spans 14 amino acids. Germline V lookup: CDR1 SEHNR, CDR2 FQNEAQ (reference sequence). The CDR3 region has the DNA TGTGCCAGCAGCTTTCTGAGCTCCTACAATGAGCAGTTCTTC. Its protein is CASSFLSSYNEQFF.

The sample holds many counts of this clonotype. V and J are TRBV10-3 and TRBJ1-1; unclear D gene. V was cut by 2 bases and J by 4 bases, with 8 bases left in between. The CDR3 length is 13 residues. The germline V gene has CDR1 ENHRY and CDR2 SYGVKD. In DNA, the CDR3 is TGTGCCATCAGTGAGGGAAAAGGCACTGAAGCTTTCTTT. This encodes CAISEGKGTEAFF.

This clonotype was detected ten times or more. J is TRBJ2-1 and V is TRBV6-2 or TRBV6-3; weak D call: TRBD2 (6 bases). Germline-derived CDR1 and CDR2 are MNHEY and SVGEGT. Trimming cost V 5 bases and J 3 bases, with 11 bases left between them. The CDR3 spans 14 residues. CDR3 in amino acids: CASSPLGGYNEQFF. The CDR3, as DNA: TGTGCCAGCAGTCCCCTCGGGGGCTACAATGAGCAGTTCTTC.

The table lists this clonotype with many counts. The chain links TRBV5-1 to TRBJ2-3; 10 bases line up with TRBD1. CDR1 and CDR2 (germline): SGHRS, YFSETQ. This CDR3 is built from 14 residues. Trimming cost V 2 bases and J 5 bases; bases outside gene matches: 2. CDR3: CASSFGTGEDTQYF. DNA of the CDR3: TGCGCCAGCAGCTTTGGGACAGGGGAAGATACGCAGTATTTT.

This clonotype was seen ten or more times. The genes are TRBV11-1 and TRBJ2-1; D tentatively fits TRBD1 or TRBD2 (5 bases each). CDR3 length: 19 residues. Per germline, CDR1 SGHAT and CDR2 FQDESV (reference sequence). Trimming left V 4 bases short and J 0 bases short, with 22 bases between. The CDR3 coding sequence is TGTGCCAGCAGCTCGCTATTTCCGGTAGGGACCAGCTCCTACAATGAGCAGTTCTTC. Protein: CASSSLFPVGTSSYNEQFF.

This clonotype has a count of ten or more. J is TRBJ1-2 and V is TRBV2; D gene unclear. The CDR3 contains 13 residues. In germline, CDR1 is SNHLY, CDR2 FYNNEI. V was trimmed by 8 bases and J by 8 bases, leaving 18 bases between them. CDR3 bases: TGTGCCAGCGCTAGAACGGAGCCTGAGGGCTACACCTTC. Its protein is CASARTEPEGYTF.

The chain has TRBV5-1 and TRBJ2-5, with D uncertain. Trimming took off 3 bases at V and 2 bases at J, with 14 bases between the two ends. The CDR3 runs 15 residues. CDR1 is SGHRS and CDR2 is YFSETQ in the germline V gene. CDR3 region: CASSSGPRVQETQYF. CDR3 bases: TGCGCCAGCAGCTCGGGCCCTCGCGTTCAAGAGACCCAGTACTTC.

The table lists this clonotype with many counts. The V call is TRBV20-1, the J call TRBJ2-1; TRBD1 aligns across 8 bases. CDR1 is DFQATT, CDR2 SNEGSKA, per germline (reference sequence). CDR3 length: 13 residues. The junction had 3 bases not matched to a gene; V was cut back by 2 bases and J by 6 bases. CDR3 bases: TGCAGTGCTAGATTAACAGGGGGCAATGAGCAGTTCTTC. It specifies CSARLTGGNEQFF.

This clonotype has ten or more counts. J is TRBJ1-1 and V is TRBV14; 7 nucleotides line up with TRBD1. The CDR3 contains 14 residues. V lost 5 bases, J lost 2 bases, and 5 bases stayed unmatched. CDR1 is SGHDN and CDR2 is FVKESK in the germline V gene. As DNA, the CDR3 is TGTGCCAGCAGCGCCCGACAGGGAAACACTGAAGCTTTCTTT. It translates to CASSARQGNTEAFF. Supplemented by reference TRBV14 and TRBJ1-1, the full variable domain reads EAGVTQFPSHSVIEKGQTVTLRCDPISGHDNLYWYRRVMGKEIKFLLHFVKESKQDESGMPNNRFLAERTGGTYSTLKVQPAELEDSGVYFCASSARQGNTEAFFGQGTRLTVV.

This clonotype has ten or more counts. The chain employs TRBV19 and TRBJ1-2, with 7 bases fitting TRBD1. The CDR3 covers 16 residues. V dropped 0 bases and J dropped 4; count of bases not matched to a gene: 8. Germline loops: CDR1 LNHDA, CDR2 SQIVND (reference sequence). CDR3 sequence (DNA): TGTGCCAGTAGTATAGATCTTTCGACAGGGCGCTATGGCTACACCTTC. It yields the protein CASSIDLSTGRYGYTF.

V is TRBV7-9 and J is TRBJ1-1; D call uncertain. V lost 5 bases to trimming and J lost 8 bases, with 12 bases between them. The length of the CDR3 is 12 residues. CDR1 is SEHNR, CDR2 FQNEAQ, per germline (reference sequence). The CDR3 region is CASSLRTEEAFF. CDR3 nucleotide sequence: TGTGCCAGCAGCCTAAGGACGGAAGAAGCTTTCTTT.

This clonotype was found many times. Written as DNA, the CDR3 is TGTGCCAGCAGCCCCGGGGGTGGGCAGTATTTT. Its protein is CASSPGGGQYF. The genes are TRBV3-1 and TRBJ2-3; D is possibly TRBD2 (6 bases). Looked up from germline, CDR1 is LGHDT and CDR2 is YNNKEL (reference sequence). V was pared by 4 bases and J by 11 bases, with 10 bases between. The CDR3 is 11 residues long.

This clonotype was detected a few times. The chain has TRBV7-8 and TRBJ2-3; either TRBD1 or TRBD2 may supply D (6 bases each). The CDR3 runs to 16 residues. Trimming left V 5 bases short and J 0 bases short, with 15 bases between. Germline V lookup: CDR1 SGHVS, CDR2 FQNEAQ. The CDR3 nucleotides are TGTGCCAGCAGCCCCGGGGGCCCGGGAAGCACAGATACGCAGTATTTT. Translating gives CASSPGGPGSTDTQYF.

This clonotype was seen ten or more times. This chain uses TRBV12-5 with TRBJ1-5; 11 positions match TRBD1. Germline V gene lookup returns CDR1 LGHNT and CDR2 FRNRAP. V shed 4 bases, J shed 6 bases, and the junction held 11 bases outside the gene matches. The CDR3 is 17 residues long. CDR3 in DNA: TGTGCTAGTGGTTCACTCGCCGGACAGGGGGCAACTCAGCCCCAGCATTTT. It codes for CASGSLAGQGATQPQHF.

There are many counts of this clonotype. The V and J genes are TRBV7-9 and TRBJ2-7; D is ambiguous. There are 15 residues in the CDR3. Germline V lookup: CDR1 SEHNR, CDR2 FQNEAQ (reference sequence). V gave up 1 base and J gave up 2 bases, with 12 bases separating them. CDR3: CASSLGVAVPYEQYF. DNA of the CDR3: TGTGCCAGCAGCTTAGGAGTTGCAGTTCCCTACGAGCAGTACTTC.

Ten or more counts support this clonotype. The chain recombines TRBV3-1 with TRBJ2-2, with 12 positions matching TRBD1. Per the germline V gene, CDR1 is LGHDT and CDR2 is YNNKEL (reference sequence). CDR3 size: 15 residues. The J segment lost 7 bases and the V segment lost 5 bases, leaving 5 bases of the junction unmatched. Written as DNA, the CDR3 is TGTGCCAGCAGCAGGGGACAGGGGGCGGTCGGGGAGCTGTTTTTT. It codes for CASSRGQGAVGELFF.

This clonotype occurred many times. The chain combines TRBV20-1 with TRBJ1-6; D perhaps matches TRBD1 (6 bases). The CDR3 loop spans 15 amino acids. Germline CDR1 DFQATT, CDR2 SNEGSKA (reference sequence). V lost 6 bases to trimming and J lost 5 bases, with 17 bases between them. The CDR3 DNA sequence: TGCAGTGCCCAAAGGGGGTACTCAGATAATTCACCCCTCCACTTT. Its translation: CSAQRGYSDNSPLHF.

A note on this clonotype: With a much larger clone just one base away, this may be a read error. Written as DNA, the CDR3 is TGTGCCAGCAGCTACTCGACCGGGGGGGCCCCAGATACGCAGTATTTT. Its protein product is CASSYSTGGAPDTQYF. This chain joins TRBV5-6 and TRBJ2-3, with TRBD2 matching 8 bases. The CDR3 runs 16 residues. The trim removed 3 bases at V and 4 bases at J, leaving 10 bases unmatched. Germline CDR1 SGHDT, CDR2 YYEEEE.

This clonotype was counted ten times or more. The J gene is TRBJ2-1, the V gene TRBV2; 7 nucleotides align to TRBD2. This CDR3 spans 16 amino acids. Losses at the gene ends were 6 bases for V and 7 bases for J; bases not matched to a gene: 15. Germline V gene data show CDR1 as SNHLY and CDR2 as FYNNEI. The CDR3 DNA is TGTGCCAGCAGCGGGGTATCTGGGACTATAAGGAATGAGCAGTTCTTC. The encoded protein is CASSGVSGTIRNEQFF.

Many counts were recorded for this clonotype. The rearrangement links TRBV7-3 to TRBJ2-7; D perhaps matches TRBD2 (5 bases). The CDR3 extends over 14 amino acids. Deletions cut 5 bases from V and 0 bases from J, with 11 bases between. The germline gives CDR1 SGHTA, CDR2 FQGTGA. The CDR3 spells CASSEAVHSYEQYF. CDR3 bases: TGTGCCAGCAGCGAAGCGGTCCACTCCTACGAGCAGTACTTC.

Many counts were recorded for this clonotype. The CDR3 spells CASRALGNTEAFF. DNA for the CDR3: TGCGCCAGCAGGGCTCTTGGGAACACTGAAGCTTTCTTT. V usage is TRBV5-1 and J usage is TRBJ1-1; no firm D call. CDR1 and CDR2 (germline): SGHRS, YFSETQ. The CDR3 totals 13 residues. V was cut by 5 bases and J by 1 base, with 9 bases left in between.

Remarks on this clonotype: It may be a read error: a sequence one base away is much more abundant. V is TRBV27 and J is TRBJ2-1, with no clear D. Germline values: CDR1 MNHEY, CDR2 SMNVEV (reference sequence). This CDR3 has 14 residues. The CDR3: CGSSLGWTHNEQFF. The CDR3 DNA reads TGTGGCAGCAGTTTGGGATGGACCCACAATGAGCAGTTCTTC.

The chain employs TRBV10-3 and TRBJ1-1; tentative D call: TRBD1 (5 bases). This CDR3 is built from 19 residues. Germline V gene data show CDR1 as ENHRY and CDR2 as SYGVKD. Trimming left V 0 bases short and J 1 base short, with 21 bases between. The CDR3 is CAISESGRWDLRGNTEAFF. Written as DNA, the CDR3 is TGTGCCATCAGTGAGTCGGGACGATGGGACCTTCGGGGGAACACTGAAGCTTTCTTT.

Ten or more counts support this clonotype. The chain links TRBV6-1 to TRBJ2-3; possible D gene TRBD1, 6 bases. This CDR3 comprises 16 residues. The V gene's germline CDR1 is MNHNS and CDR2 SASEGT. The ends were cut back, 6 bases at V and 1 base at J, with 17 bases in the middle. The CDR3 region has the DNA TGTGCCAGCAGATGGAGAGGGGGTTGGGGCACAGATACGCAGTATTTT. It is translated as CASRWRGGWGTDTQYF.

This clonotype appeared many times. The rearrangement links TRBV15 to TRBJ1-5; TRBD1 aligns across 7 bases. CDR1 is LNHNV, CDR2 YYDKDF, per germline (reference sequence). The CDR3 extends over 16 amino acids. The V gene end was trimmed by 5 bases and the J gene end by 2 bases; junction bases not matched to a gene: 9. CDR3 nucleotides: TGTGCCACCAGCGGACGACAGGGTAAGGGCAATCAGCCCCAGCATTTT. Its protein is CATSGRQGKGNQPQHF.

This chain connects TRBV11-2 to TRBJ2-2; 10 bases are a match to TRBD2. Per the germline V gene, CDR1 is SGHAT and CDR2 is FQNNGV. Trimming at V came to 4 bases and at J to 7 bases, leaving 12 bases not matched to a gene. There are 17 residues in the CDR3. The chain's CDR3 is CASSSTSGGAQDGELFF. CDR3 bases: TGTGCCAGCAGCTCGACCAGCGGGGGGGCTCAGGACGGGGAGCTGTTTTTT.

This clonotype was observed at least ten times. The chain has TRBV7-9 and TRBJ2-3; 10 bases are shared with TRBD1. The V segment lost 1 base and the J segment 5 bases; nucleotides outside the gene matches: 6. CDR3 length: 16 amino acids. CDR1 is SEHNR, CDR2 FQNEAQ, per germline (reference sequence). The CDR3 DNA follows: TGTGCCAGCAGCTTAGAATGGGACAGGGGAGGAGATACGCAGTATTTT. Its protein product is CASSLEWDRGGDTQYF.